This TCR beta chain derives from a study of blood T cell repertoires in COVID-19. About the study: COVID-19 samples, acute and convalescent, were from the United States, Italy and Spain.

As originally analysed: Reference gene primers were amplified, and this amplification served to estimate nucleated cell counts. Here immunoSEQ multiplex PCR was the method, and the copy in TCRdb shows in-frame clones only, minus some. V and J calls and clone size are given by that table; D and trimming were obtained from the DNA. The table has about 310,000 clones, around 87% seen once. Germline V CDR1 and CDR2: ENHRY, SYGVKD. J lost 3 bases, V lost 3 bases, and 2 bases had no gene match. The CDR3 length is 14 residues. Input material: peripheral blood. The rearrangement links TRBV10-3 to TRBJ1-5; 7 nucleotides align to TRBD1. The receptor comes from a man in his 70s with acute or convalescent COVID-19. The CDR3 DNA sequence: TGTGCCATCAGTGACAGGGGGAACAATCAGCCCCAGCATTTT. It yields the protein CAISDRGNNQPQHF.